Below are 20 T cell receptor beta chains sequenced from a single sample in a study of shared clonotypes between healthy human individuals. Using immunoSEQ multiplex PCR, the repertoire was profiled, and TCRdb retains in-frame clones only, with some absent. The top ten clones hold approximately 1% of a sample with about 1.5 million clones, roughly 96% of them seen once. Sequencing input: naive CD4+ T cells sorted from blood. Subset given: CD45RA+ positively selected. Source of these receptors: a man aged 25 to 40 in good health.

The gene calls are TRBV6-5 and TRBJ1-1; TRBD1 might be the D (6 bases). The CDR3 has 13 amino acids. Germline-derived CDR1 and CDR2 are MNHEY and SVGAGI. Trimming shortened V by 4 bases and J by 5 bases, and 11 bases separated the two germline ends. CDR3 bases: TGTGCCAGCAGTTCCACACAGGGTACTGAAGCTTTCTTT. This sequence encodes CASSSTQGTEAFF.

CDR3 sequence reads: CASAQLASGSYNEQFF. The CDR3, as DNA: TGTGCCAGCGCACAACTAGCTTCCGGCTCCTACAATGAGCAGTTCTTC. This chain joins TRBV28 and TRBJ2-1, with D tentatively TRBD2 (6 bases). The germline V gene has CDR1 MDHEN and CDR2 SYDVKM. Between the trimmed V and J ends, which lost 8 bases and 0 bases, there was a span of 17 bases. This CDR3 region has 16 residues.

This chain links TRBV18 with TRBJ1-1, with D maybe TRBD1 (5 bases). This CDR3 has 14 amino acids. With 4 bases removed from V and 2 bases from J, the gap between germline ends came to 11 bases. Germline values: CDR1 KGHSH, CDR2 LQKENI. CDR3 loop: CASSRGRGNTEAFF. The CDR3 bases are TGTGCCAGCTCACGGGGTAGGGGTAACACTGAAGCTTTCTTT.

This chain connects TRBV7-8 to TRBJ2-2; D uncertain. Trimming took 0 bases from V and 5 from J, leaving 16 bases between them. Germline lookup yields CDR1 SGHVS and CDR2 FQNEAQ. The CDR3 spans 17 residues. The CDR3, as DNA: TGTGCCAGCAGCTTAGCGTTGGCACCTTGGCTGACCGGGGAGCTGTTTTTT. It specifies CASSLALAPWLTGELFF.

The CDR3 loop reads CASSGSRAAANTEAFF. The CDR3, as DNA: TGTGCCAGCAGCGGGAGTCGTGCAGCTGCTAACACTGAAGCTTTCTTT. The rearrangement joins TRBV9 to TRBJ1-1; D uncertain. V lost 3 bases and J lost 2, with 17 bases in between. This CDR3 contains 16 residues. From germline, CDR1 is SGDLS and CDR2 YYNGEE.

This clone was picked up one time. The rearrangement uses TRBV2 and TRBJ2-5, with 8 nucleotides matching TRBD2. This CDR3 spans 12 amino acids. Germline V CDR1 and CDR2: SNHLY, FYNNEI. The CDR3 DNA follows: TGTGCGAACTCCCGGGGGGGGCAGACCCAGTACTTC. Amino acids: CANSRGGQTQYF.

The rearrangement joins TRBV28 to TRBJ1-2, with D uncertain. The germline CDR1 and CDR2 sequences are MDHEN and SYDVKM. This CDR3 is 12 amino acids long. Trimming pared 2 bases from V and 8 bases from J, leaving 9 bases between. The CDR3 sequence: CASSLGRHGYTF. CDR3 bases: TGTGCCAGCAGTTTAGGCAGGCACGGCTACACCTTC.

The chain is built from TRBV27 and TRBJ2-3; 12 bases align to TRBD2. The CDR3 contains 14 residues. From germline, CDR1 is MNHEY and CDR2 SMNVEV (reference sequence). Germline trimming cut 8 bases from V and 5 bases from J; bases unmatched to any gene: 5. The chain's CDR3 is CASSSGRAGDTQYF. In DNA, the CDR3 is TGTGCCAGCTCTAGCGGGAGGGCCGGAGATACGCAGTATTTT.

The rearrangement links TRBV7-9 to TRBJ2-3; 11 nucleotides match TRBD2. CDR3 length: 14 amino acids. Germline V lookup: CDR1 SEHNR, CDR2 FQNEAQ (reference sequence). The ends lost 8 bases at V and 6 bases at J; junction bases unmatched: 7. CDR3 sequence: CASGPGTSGDTQYF. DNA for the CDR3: TGTGCCAGCGGGCCCGGGACTAGCGGCGATACGCAGTATTTT.

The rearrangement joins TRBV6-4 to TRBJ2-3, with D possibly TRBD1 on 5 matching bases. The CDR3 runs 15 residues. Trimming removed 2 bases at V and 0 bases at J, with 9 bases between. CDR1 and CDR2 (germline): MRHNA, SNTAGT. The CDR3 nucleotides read TGTGCCAGCAGTGACACGACAGCTAGCACAGATACGCAGTATTTT. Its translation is CASSDTTASTDTQYF.

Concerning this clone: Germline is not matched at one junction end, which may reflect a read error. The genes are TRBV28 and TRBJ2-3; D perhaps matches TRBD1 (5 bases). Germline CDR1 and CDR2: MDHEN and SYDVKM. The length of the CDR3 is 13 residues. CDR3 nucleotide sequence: TGTGCCAGCAGTTTTACAGGCACATATACGCAGTATTTT. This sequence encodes CASSFTGTYTQYF.

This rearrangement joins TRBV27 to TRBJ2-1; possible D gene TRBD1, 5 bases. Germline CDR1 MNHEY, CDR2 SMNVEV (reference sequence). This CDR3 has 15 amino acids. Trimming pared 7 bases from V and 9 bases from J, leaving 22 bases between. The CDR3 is CASIRDRFYYGEQFF. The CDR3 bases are TGTGCCAGCATCAGAGACAGATTTTATTATGGTGAGCAGTTCTTC.

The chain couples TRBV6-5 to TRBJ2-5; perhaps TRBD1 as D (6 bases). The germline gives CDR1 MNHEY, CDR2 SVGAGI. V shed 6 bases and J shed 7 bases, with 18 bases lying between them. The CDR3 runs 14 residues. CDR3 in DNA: TGTGCCAGCAGCCAGGGACAACGCGGTGGGACCCAGTACTTC. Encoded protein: CASSQGQRGGTQYF.

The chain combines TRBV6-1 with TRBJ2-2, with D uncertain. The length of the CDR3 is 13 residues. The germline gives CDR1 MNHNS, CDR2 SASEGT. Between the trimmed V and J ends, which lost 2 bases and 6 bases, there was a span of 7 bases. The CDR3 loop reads CASSENNPGELFF. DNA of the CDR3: TGTGCCAGCAGTGAAAACAATCCCGGGGAGCTGTTTTTT.

As DNA, the CDR3 is TGTGCCAGCAGTTTGAGTCAGATCTCCTACAATGAGCAGTTCTTC. This translates into CASSLSQISYNEQFF. The chain recombines TRBV28 with TRBJ2-1; D is uncertain. With 3 bases removed from V and 0 bases from J, the gap between germline ends came to 9 bases. The V gene's germline CDR1 is MDHEN and CDR2 SYDVKM. The CDR3 runs 15 residues.

CDR3 sequence (DNA): TGTGCCAGCAGTGACAGGGGCATACCTAATGAAAAACTGTTTTTT. Its translation is CASSDRGIPNEKLFF. This chain connects TRBV2 to TRBJ1-4; a weak D match, TRBD1 (6 bases). Germline V gives CDR1 SNHLY, CDR2 FYNNEI. Trimming stripped 3 bases from V and 3 bases from J, with 11 bases between. The CDR3 is made up of 15 amino acids.

The DNA for the CDR3 is TGTGCCAGCAGCAAAGATCGGGAGGGATCCTACAATGAGCAGTTCTTC. Translation gives CASSKDREGSYNEQFF. This chain connects TRBV21-1 to TRBJ2-1; TRBD2, the D gene given by the table, was not confirmed from the DNA. TRBV21-1 is classified as a pseudogene. The CDR3 sequence is 16 residues long.

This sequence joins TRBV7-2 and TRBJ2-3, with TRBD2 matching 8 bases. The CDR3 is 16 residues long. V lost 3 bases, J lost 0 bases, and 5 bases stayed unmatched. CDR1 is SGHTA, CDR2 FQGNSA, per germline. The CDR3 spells CASSLSGRLSTDTQYF. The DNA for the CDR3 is TGTGCCAGCAGCTTGAGCGGGAGATTGAGCACAGATACGCAGTATTTT.

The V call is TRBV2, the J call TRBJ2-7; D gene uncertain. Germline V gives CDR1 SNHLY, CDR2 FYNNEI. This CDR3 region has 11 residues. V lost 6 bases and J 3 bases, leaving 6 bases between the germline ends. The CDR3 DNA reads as TGTGCCAGCAGGGTCGGCTACGAGCAGTACTTC. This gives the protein CASRVGYEQYF.

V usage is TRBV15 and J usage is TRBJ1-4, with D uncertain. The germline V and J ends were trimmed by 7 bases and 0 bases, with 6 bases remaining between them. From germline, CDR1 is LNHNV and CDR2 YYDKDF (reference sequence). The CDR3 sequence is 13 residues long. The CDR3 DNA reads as TGTGCCACCATGCGAGCAACTAATGAAAAACTGTTTTTT. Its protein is CATMRATNEKLFF.